This T cell receptor (beta chain) was sequenced during a study of T cell responses to AZD1222 COVID-19 vaccine. The protocol was immunoSEQ multiplex PCR, while the TCRdb copy is restricted to in-frame clones and leaves out a portion. The sample yields roughly 130,000 clones, around 90% seen once. The ends lost 3 bases at V and 3 bases at J; junction bases unmatched: 12. The CDR3 is made up of 19 amino acids. CDR1 and CDR2 (germline): LNHDA, SQIVND (reference sequence). The material was peripheral blood, obtained on day 0 of AZD1222 vaccination. The origin of this receptor is an adult in good health. The chain is built from TRBV19 and TRBJ2-2, with 11 nucleotides matching TRBD1. The CDR3 sequence is CASSMPIWGQGVDTGELFF. Written as DNA, the CDR3 is TGTGCCAGTAGTATGCCTATTTGGGGACAGGGGGTGGACACCGGGGAGCTGTTTTTT. Using reference TRBV19 and TRBJ2-2 for the parts outside the CDR3, the full variable domain is DGGITQSPKYLFRKEGQNVTLSCEQNLNHDAMYWYRQDPGQGLRLIYYSQIVNDFQKGDIAEGYSVSREKKESFPLTVTSAQKNPTAFYLCASSMPIWGQGVDTGELFFGEGSRLTVL.